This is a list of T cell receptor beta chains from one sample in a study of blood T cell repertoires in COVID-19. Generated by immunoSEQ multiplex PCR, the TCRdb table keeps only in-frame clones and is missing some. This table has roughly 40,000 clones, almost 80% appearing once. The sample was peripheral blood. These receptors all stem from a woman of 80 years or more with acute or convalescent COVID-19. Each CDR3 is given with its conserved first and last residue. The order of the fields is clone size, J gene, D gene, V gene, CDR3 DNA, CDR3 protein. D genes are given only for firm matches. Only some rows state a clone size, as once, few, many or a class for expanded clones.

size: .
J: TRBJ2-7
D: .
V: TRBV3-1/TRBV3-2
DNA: TGTGCCAGCAGCCAAGGTCGGAGCGAGCAGTACTTC
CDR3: CASSQGRSEQYF

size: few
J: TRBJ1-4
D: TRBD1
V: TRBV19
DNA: TGTGCCAGTAGTCTAGGACAGGGAGTGGGGGAAAAACTGTTTTTT
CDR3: CASSLGQGVGEKLFF

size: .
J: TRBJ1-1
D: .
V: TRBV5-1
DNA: TGCGCCAGCTCCCCTAGGGGCGGCACTGAAGCTTTCTTT
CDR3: CASSPRGGTEAFF

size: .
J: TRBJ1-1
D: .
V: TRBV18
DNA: TGTGCCAGCTCACCACTCCGGGAGGCTGAAGCTTTCTTT
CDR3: CASSPLREAEAFF

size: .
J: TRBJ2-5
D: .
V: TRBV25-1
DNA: TGTGCCAGCAGTCAAGGTGGGGCGGAGACCCAGTACTTC
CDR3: CASSQGGAETQYF

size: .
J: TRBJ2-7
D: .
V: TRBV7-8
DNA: TGTGCCAGCAGCTTACAACCCCGGGTCGAGCAGTACTTC
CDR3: CASSLQPRVEQYF

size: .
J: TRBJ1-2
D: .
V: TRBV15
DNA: TGTGCCACCAGCAGAGATGTAACGGCTAGGACCTTC
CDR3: CATSRDVTARTF

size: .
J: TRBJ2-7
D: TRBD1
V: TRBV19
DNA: TGTGCCAGTAGTCTTAGGGGGCTCAACTACGAGCAGTACTTC
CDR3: CASSLRGLNYEQYF

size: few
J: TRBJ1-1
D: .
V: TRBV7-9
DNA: TGTGCCAGCAGCCTTGGGACATCGAACACTGAAGCTTTCTTT
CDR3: CASSLGTSNTEAFF

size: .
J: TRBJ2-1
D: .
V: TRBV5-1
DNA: TGCGCCAGCAGCTTGGACGGACAGACCTACAATGAGCAGTTCTTC
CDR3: CASSLDGQTYNEQFF

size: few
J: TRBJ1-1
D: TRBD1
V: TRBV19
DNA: TGTGCCAGTACCACTACAGGGGGGGGGCCCGACTTT
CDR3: CASTTTGGGPDF

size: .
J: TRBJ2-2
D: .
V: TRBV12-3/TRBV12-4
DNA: TGTGCCAGCAGTAACTCGAACACCGGGGAGCTGTTTTTT
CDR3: CASSNSNTGELFF

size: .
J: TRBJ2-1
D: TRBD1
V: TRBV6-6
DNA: TGTGCCAGCAGTTCAACAGGGGGGAATGAGCAGTTCTTC
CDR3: CASSSTGGNEQFF

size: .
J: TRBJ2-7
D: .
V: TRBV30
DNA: TGTGCCTGGAACGCAGGGGCCTACGAGCAGTACTTC
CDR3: CAWNAGAYEQYF

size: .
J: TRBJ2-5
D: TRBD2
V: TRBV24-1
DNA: TGTGCCACCAGTGATTTGGCGGGAGGCCCTGTTGAGACCCAGTACTTC
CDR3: CATSDLAGGPVETQYF

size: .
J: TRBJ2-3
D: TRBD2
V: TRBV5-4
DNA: TGTGCCAGCAGCCGGGAACAGCGGGAGACAGATACGCAGTATTTT
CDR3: CASSREQRETDTQYF

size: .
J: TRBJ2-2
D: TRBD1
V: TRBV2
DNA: TGTGCCAGCAGTTACAGGGGGCGTTGGGCCGGGGAGCTGTTTTTT
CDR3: CASSYRGRWAGELFF

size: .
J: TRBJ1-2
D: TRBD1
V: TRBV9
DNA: TGTGCCAGCAGCGGACGGGTAGGGACAGGGATTGGCTACACCTTC
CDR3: CASSGRVGTGIGYTF

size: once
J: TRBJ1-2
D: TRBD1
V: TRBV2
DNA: TGTGCCAGCAGTACCGGACAGGGGTATGGCTACACCTTC
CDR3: CASSTGQGYGYTF

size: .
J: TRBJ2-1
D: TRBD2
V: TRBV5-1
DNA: TGCGCCAGCAGCGGACCGATAAAGGGACTAGCGGGAGGGTACAATGAGCAGTTCTTC
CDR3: CASSGPIKGLAGGYNEQFF

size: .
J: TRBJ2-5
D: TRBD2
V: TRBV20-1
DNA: TGCAGTGCTAGTATTATGGCGGGAGGGCAAGAGACCCAGTACTTC
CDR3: CSASIMAGGQETQYF

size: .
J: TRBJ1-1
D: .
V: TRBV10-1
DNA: TGCGCCAGCAGCCGCCGTCAGGGATTAACTGAAGCTTTCTTT
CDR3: CASSRRQGLTEAFF

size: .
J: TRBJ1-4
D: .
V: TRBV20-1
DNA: TGCAGTGCTAGTACCCCCTCAACAGGGAATCGTGAAAAACTGTTTTTT
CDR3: CSASTPSTGNREKLFF

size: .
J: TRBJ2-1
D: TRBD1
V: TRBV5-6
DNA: TGTGCCAGCAGCTCCCCAGGGGGCTCCTACAATGAGCAGTTCTTC
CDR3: CASSSPGGSYNEQFF

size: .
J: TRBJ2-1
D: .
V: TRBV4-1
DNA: TGCGCCAGCAGCCAAGATCCCCGACAGACACGACGGAATGAGCAGTTCTTC
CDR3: CASSQDPRQTRRNEQFF

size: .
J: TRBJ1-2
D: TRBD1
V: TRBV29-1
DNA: TGCAGCGTTGAAGATTGGTCGACAGGGATCTTCCGGGGCTACACCTTC
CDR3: CSVEDWSTGIFRGYTF

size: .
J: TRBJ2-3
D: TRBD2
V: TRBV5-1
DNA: TGCGCCAGCAGCGATCCGGGACTAGCGGCCACAGATACGCAGTATTTT
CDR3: CASSDPGLAATDTQYF

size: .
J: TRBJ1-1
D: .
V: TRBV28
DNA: TGTGCCAGCAGCCGTCGTGCGGTCACTGACACTGAAGCTTTCTTT
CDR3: CASSRRAVTDTEAFF

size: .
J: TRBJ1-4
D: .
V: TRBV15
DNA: TGTGCCACCAGCATCACTGGGGCGGGGGGCGACGCTAATGAAAAACTGTTTTTT
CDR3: CATSITGAGGDANEKLFF

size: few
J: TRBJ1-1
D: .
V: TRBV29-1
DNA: TGCAGCGTCTCCCTAGCCCTACTAAACTCTGAAGCTTTCTTT
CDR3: CSVSLALLNSEAFF

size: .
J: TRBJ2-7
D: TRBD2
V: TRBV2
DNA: TGTGCCAGCAGTGTAGGGCGGGAGCTCGAGCAGTACTTC
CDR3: CASSVGRELEQYF

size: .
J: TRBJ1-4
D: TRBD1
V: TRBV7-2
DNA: TGTGCCAGCAGCTTGGACAGGGGTTCTAATGAAAAACTGTTTTTT
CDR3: CASSLDRGSNEKLFF

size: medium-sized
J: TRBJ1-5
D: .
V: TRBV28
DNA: TGTGCCAGCAGTTTTCAGGGATCTCAGCCCCAGCATTTT
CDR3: CASSFQGSQPQHF

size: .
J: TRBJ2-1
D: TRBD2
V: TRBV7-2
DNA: TGTGCCAGCAGCCCGGGGGGGCTCAATGAGCAGTTCTTC
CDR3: CASSPGGLNEQFF

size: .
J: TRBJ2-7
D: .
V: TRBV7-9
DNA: TGTGCCAGCAGCTTCCATCCAGGTGGGAGGGGGGAGCAGTACTTC
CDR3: CASSFHPGGRGEQYF

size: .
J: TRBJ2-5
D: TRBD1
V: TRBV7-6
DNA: TGTGCCAGCAGCTTATACGAGGGGGCTTGGGAGACCCAGTACTTC
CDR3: CASSLYEGAWETQYF

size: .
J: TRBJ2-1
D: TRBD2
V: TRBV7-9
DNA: TGTGCCAGCACCCAAAGCGGGAGTGTCTACAATGAGCAGTTCTTC
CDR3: CASTQSGSVYNEQFF

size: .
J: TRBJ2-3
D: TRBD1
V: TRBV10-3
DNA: TGTGCCATCAACCGACAGGGTGGAGATACGCAGTATTTT
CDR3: CAINRQGGDTQYF

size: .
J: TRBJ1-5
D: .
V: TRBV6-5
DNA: TGTGCCAGCAGTCCTACTAATCAGCCCCAGCATTTT
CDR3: CASSPTNQPQHF

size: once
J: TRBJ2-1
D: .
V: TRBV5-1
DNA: TGCGCCAGCAGCGTGGACGAGAGGTACAATGAGCAGTTCTTC
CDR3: CASSVDERYNEQFF

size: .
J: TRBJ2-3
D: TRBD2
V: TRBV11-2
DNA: TGTGCCAGCAGCTCCCGACTAGCGGGAGTAGAGGGCACAGATACGCAGTATTTT
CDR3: CASSSRLAGVEGTDTQYF

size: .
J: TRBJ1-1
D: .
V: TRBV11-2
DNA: TGTGCCAGCAGTGAACAGTTGAACACTGAAGCTTTCTTT
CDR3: CASSEQLNTEAFF

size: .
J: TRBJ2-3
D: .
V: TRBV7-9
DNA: TGTGCCAGCAGCCCCCCTCGAGGGGGTGCAGATACGCAGTATTTT
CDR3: CASSPPRGGADTQYF

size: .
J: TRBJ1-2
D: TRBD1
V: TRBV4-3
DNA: TGCGCCAGCAGCCAAGAAGGCAGGGGGGACTATGGCTACACCTTC
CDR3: CASSQEGRGDYGYTF

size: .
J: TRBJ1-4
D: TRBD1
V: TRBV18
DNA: TGTGCCAGCTCACCACGGGACAGTGAAAAACTGTTTTTT
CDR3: CASSPRDSEKLFF

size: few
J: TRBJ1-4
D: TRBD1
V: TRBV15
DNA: TGTGCCACCAGCACTTGGACAGGGGGCAATGAAAAACTGTTTTTT
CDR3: CATSTWTGGNEKLFF

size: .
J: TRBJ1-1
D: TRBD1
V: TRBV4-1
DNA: TGCGCCAGCAGCCAAGTCGCCCCGGGACAGGGGGCAAGGCACACTGAAGCTTTCTTT
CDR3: CASSQVAPGQGARHTEAFF

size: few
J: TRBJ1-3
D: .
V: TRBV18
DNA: TGTGCCAGCTCACCAGCAGGGTTGGGAAACACCATATATTTT
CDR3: CASSPAGLGNTIYF

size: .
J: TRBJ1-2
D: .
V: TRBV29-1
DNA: TGCAGCGTTGGGGGGGAGTACTATGGCTACACCTTC
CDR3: CSVGGEYYGYTF

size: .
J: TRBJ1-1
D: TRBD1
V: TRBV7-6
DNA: TGTGCCAGCAGCGGTCGGGGATCAGGGGGGCGAGAAAAGGTTAGGACTGAAGCTTTCTTT
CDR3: CASSGRGSGGREKVRTEAFF

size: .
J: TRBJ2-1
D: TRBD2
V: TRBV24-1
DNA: TGTGCCACCAGTGCGAGCGGGAGTAAGGATGAGCAGTTCTTC
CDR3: CATSASGSKDEQFF

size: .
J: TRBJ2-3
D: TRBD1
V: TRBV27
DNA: TGTGCCAGCAGTACGACAGGGAGCACAGATACGCAGTATTTT
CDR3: CASSTTGSTDTQYF

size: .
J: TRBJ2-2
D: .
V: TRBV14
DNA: TGTGCCAGCAGCCTACTAGTTTCTGGGGAGCTGTTTTTT
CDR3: CASSLLVSGELFF

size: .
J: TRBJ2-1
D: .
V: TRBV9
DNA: TGTGCCAGCAGCGTAGATAGCGGTAGGGACCGTGAGCAGTTCTTC
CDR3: CASSVDSGRDREQFF

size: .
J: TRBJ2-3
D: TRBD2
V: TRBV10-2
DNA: TGCGCCAGCATCGGCGGGGGAGTGGAAGATACGCAGTATTTT
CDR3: CASIGGGVEDTQYF

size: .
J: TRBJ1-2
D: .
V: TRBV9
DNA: TGTGCCAGCAGCGTCTTCGACCGGGTTTCTAACTATGGCTACACCTTC
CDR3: CASSVFDRVSNYGYTF

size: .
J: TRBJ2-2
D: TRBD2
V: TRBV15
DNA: TGTGCCATTTCGGGACTAGCGGTATCTAACACCGGGGAGCTGTTTTTT
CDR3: CAISGLAVSNTGELFF